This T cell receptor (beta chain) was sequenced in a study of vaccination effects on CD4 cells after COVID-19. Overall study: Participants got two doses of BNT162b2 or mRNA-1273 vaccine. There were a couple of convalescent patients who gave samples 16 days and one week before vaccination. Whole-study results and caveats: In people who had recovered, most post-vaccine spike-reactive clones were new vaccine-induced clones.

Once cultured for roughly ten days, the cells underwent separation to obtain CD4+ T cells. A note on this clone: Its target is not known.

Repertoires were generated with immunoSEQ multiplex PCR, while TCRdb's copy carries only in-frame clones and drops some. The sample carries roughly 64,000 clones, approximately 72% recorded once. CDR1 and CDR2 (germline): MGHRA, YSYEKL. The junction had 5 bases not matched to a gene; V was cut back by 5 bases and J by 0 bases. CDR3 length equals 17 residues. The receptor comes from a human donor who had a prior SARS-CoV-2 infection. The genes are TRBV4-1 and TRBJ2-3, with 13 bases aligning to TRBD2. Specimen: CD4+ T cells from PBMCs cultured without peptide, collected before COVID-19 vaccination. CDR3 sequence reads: CASSSTSGGPSTDTQYF. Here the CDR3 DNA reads TGCGCCAGCAGCTCGACTAGCGGGGGGCCGAGCACAGATACGCAGTATTTT.